One and the same sample provided the 26 T cell receptor beta chains below, sequenced in a study of blood T cell repertoires in COVID-19. Clones were sequenced by immunoSEQ multiplex PCR, and TCRdb holds only the in-frame ones, with some missing. The sample holds over 120,000 clones; about 77% are singletons and the top ten take around 9.5%. The sequenced material came from peripheral blood. These TCRs come from a woman aged 45-65 years with active or convalescent COVID-19.

The chain carries TRBV11-2 and TRBJ2-5; D gene unclear. V lost 0 bases and J 4 bases, leaving 9 bases between the germline ends. CDR3 size: 14 residues. The germline V gene has CDR1 SGHAT and CDR2 FQNNGV. The CDR3 reads CASSLDPSGETQYF. The DNA of the CDR3 is TGTGCCAGCAGCTTAGATCCCTCAGGAGAGACCCAGTACTTC.

This chain joins TRBV24-1 and TRBJ2-7, with D possibly being TRBD1 (5 bases). CDR1 and CDR2 from the germline V gene are KGHDR and SFDVKD. The V end was cut by 5 bases, the J end by 4 bases, with 17 bases between. This CDR3 has 15 amino acids. The CDR3 coding sequence is TGTGCCACCAGTGGGTGGCGAGCAGGGTGGTACGAGCAGTACTTC. This encodes CATSGWRAGWYEQYF.

This clone was counted once. The chain couples TRBV6-2 or TRBV6-3 to TRBJ2-7; 9 bases line up with TRBD1. V trimming: 0 bases; J trimming: 2 bases; junction bases outside the gene matches: 5. This CDR3 region has 16 residues. Germline V CDR1 and CDR2: MNHEY, SVGEGT. In DNA form, the CDR3 reads TGTGCCAGCAGTTACTCCCACAGGGGGCAAACCTACGAGCAGTACTTC. Protein: CASSYSHRGQTYEQYF.

This CDR3 reads CASTPGKGTGSSFHYGYTF. CDR3 nucleotide sequence: TGTGCCAGCACCCCAGGGAAGGGGACAGGGTCCTCCTTCCACTATGGCTACACCTTC. This chain links TRBV7-2 with TRBJ1-2; 9 bases align to TRBD1. This CDR3 has 19 amino acids. Germline values: CDR1 SGHTA, CDR2 FQGNSA. V lost 7 bases to trimming and J lost 3 bases; unmatched junction nucleotides: 21.

Notes on this clone: This CDR3 is also generated by other DNA sequences in the sample. This chain uses TRBV2 with TRBJ1-6; 9 bases match TRBD1. The CDR3 totals 15 residues. J lost 3 bases, V lost 7 bases, and 4 bases had no gene match. Germline V gene lookup returns CDR1 SNHLY and CDR2 FYNNEI. The CDR3 coding sequence is TGTGCCAGCACCCCGGACAGGGGCTATAATTCACCCCTCCACTTT. Translation: CASTPDRGYNSPLHF.

V is TRBV6-5 and J is TRBJ2-5; tentative D call: TRBD2 (6 bases). The CDR3 spans 13 residues. Germline lookup yields CDR1 MNHEY and CDR2 SVGAGI. The V gene lost 7 bases and the J gene lost 5 bases, with 14 bases spanning the gap. CDR3 amino acids: CASTAVGTETQYF. CDR3 nucleotides: TGTGCCAGCACCGCGGTCGGGACTGAGACCCAGTACTTC.

V is TRBV30 and J is TRBJ1-4; possible D gene TRBD1, 5 bases. Trimming took 5 bases from V and 5 from J, leaving 15 bases between them. CDR3 size: 14 residues. Per the germline V gene, CDR1 is GTSNPN and CDR2 is SVGIG (reference sequence). The CDR3 nucleotides read TGTGCCTGGTCAGGCGGGGGGTCCAATGAAAAACTGTTTTTT. Its translation is CAWSGGGSNEKLFF.

V usage is TRBV19 and J usage is TRBJ2-4; D possibly corresponds to TRBD2 (5 bases). The germline V and J ends were trimmed by 3 bases and 2 bases, with 14 bases remaining between them. The CDR3 is 16 residues long. The germline V gene encodes CDR1 LNHDA and CDR2 SQIVND (reference sequence). The CDR3 bases are TGTGCCAGTAGTATGATCAGCGGTGGGACCAAAAACATTCAGTACTTC. Translating it yields CASSMISGGTKNIQYF.

The chain joins TRBV5-4 to TRBJ1-2, with D possibly being TRBD1 (6 bases). V was pared by 2 bases and J by 6 bases, with 14 bases between. The V gene's germline CDR1 is SGHNT and CDR2 YYREEE (reference sequence). The CDR3 has 14 residues. Here the CDR3 DNA reads TGTGCCAGCAGCTTAGCCAACAGGGACGATGGCTACACCTTC. Protein sequence: CASSLANRDDGYTF.

The chain joins TRBV19 to TRBJ1-2; 8 nucleotides match TRBD1. Trimming cost V 7 bases and J 9 bases; bases outside gene matches: 13. Germline V gene sequence: CDR1 LNHDA, CDR2 SQIVND (reference sequence). The CDR3 spans 14 residues. The CDR3 reads CASTDPAGGKSYTF. DNA for the CDR3: TGTGCCAGTACCGATCCGGCAGGGGGCAAGAGCTACACCTTC.

The chain has TRBV6-1 and TRBJ2-3; 11 bases match TRBD2. Germline V gives CDR1 MNHNS, CDR2 SASEGT. The length of the CDR3 is 16 residues. Unmatched junction bases numbered 6, after V lost 2 bases and J lost 5 bases. The CDR3 coding sequence is TGTGCCAGCAGTGAACGGGGTAGCGGGGGGGGAGATACGCAGTATTTT. Its protein is CASSERGSGGGDTQYF.

The chain couples TRBV7-9 to TRBJ2-5; D is perhaps TRBD1 (5 bases). CDR1 is SEHNR and CDR2 is FQNEAQ in the germline V gene (reference sequence). The V end was cut by 1 base, the J end by 5 bases, with 17 bases between. The CDR3 is made up of 16 amino acids. The CDR3 DNA follows: TGTGCCAGCAGCTTAGGGACACGAGCAATCCCCGAGACCCAGTACTTC. Protein product: CASSLGTRAIPETQYF.

This clone was found a few times. The V and J genes are TRBV6-2 or TRBV6-3 and TRBJ2-7; 9 bases line up with TRBD2. The CDR3 is 19 residues long. The V segment lost 7 bases and the J segment 4 bases; nucleotides outside the gene matches: 23. The germline V gene has CDR1 MNHEY and CDR2 SVGEGT. The CDR3 here is CASNPPEGREGLLKYEQYF. CDR3 DNA sequence: TGTGCCAGCAACCCACCCGAGGGGCGGGAGGGCCTTTTAAAGTACGAGCAGTACTTC.

The chain employs TRBV7-2 and TRBJ1-1; perhaps TRBD1 as D (6 bases). Germline loops: CDR1 SGHTA, CDR2 FQGNSA. The CDR3 runs to 18 residues. Between the trimmed V and J ends, which lost 1 base and 0 bases, there was a span of 18 bases. The CDR3, as DNA: TGTGCCAGCAGCTTAGGTCTCGGACAGAGATTCATGAACACTGAAGCTTTCTTT. Residues: CASSLGLGQRFMNTEAFF.

This chain joins TRBV5-4 and TRBJ1-2; TRBD1 matches at 11 bases. This CDR3 region has 15 residues. With 4 bases clipped from V and 4 bases from J, the junction kept 6 bases outside the gene matches. Germline CDR1 and CDR2: SGHNT and YYREEE (reference sequence). The CDR3 region is CASSAWDRGTYGYTF. For the CDR3, the DNA is TGTGCCAGCAGCGCGTGGGACAGGGGGACCTATGGCTACACCTTC. Full variable domain (rest looked up from reference TRBV5-4 and TRBJ1-2): ETGVTQSPTHLIKTRGQQVTLRCSSQSGHNTVSWYQQALGQGPQFIFQYYREEENGRGNFPPRFSGLQFPNYSSELNVNALELDDSALYLCASSAWDRGTYGYTFGSGTRLTVV.

This clone was counted between two and nine times. The genes are TRBV7-9 and TRBJ2-1; 7 bases line up with TRBD1. CDR1 SEHNR and CDR2 FQNEAQ come from the germline V gene (reference sequence). Losses at the gene ends were 2 bases for V and 8 bases for J; bases not matched to a gene: 9. The CDR3 consists of 15 residues. CDR3 coding DNA: TGTGCCAGCAGCTTAACTCCGACAGGGATGGATGAGCAGTTCTTC. Translated: CASSLTPTGMDEQFF.

The gene calls are TRBV19 and TRBJ1-6; 8 nucleotides match TRBD1. Trimming took 7 bases from V and 8 from J; bases not matched to a gene: 7. Looked up from germline, CDR1 is LNHDA and CDR2 is SQIVND (reference sequence). This CDR3 comprises 14 residues. CDR3 region: CASTLQGGYSPLHF. CDR3 coding DNA: TGTGCCAGTACCCTACAGGGGGGTTATTCACCCCTCCACTTT.

This chain links TRBV29-1 with TRBJ1-3; no clear D gene. The V end lost 6 bases, the J end lost 4 bases, and 19 bases lay between the germline ends. The CDR3 sequence is 15 residues long. Germline CDR1 reads SQVTM; CDR2 reads ANQGSEA. In nucleotides, the CDR3 is TGCAGCGTCGGCCTAGTCGCAGCGGGGGGAAACACCATATATTTT. This gives the protein CSVGLVAAGGNTIYF.

V usage is TRBV7-2 and J usage is TRBJ1-3; D call uncertain. Trimming took 7 bases from V and 1 from J, leaving 11 bases between them. The germline V gene has CDR1 SGHTA and CDR2 FQGNSA. The CDR3 has 14 amino acids. CDR3 amino acids: CASIPVSSGNTIYF. CDR3 sequence (DNA): TGTGCCAGCATCCCAGTATCATCTGGAAACACCATATATTTT.

The gene calls are TRBV7-6 and TRBJ1-1; 9 nucleotides match TRBD1. Germline loops: CDR1 SGHVS, CDR2 FNYEAQ. The trim removed 8 bases at V and 3 bases at J, leaving 16 bases unmatched. The CDR3 has 17 amino acids. This CDR3 reads CASSRDGTGIAYTEAFF. The CDR3 DNA follows: TGTGCCAGCTCAAGGGATGGGACAGGGATAGCGTACACTGAAGCTTTCTTT.

CDR3 nucleotides: TGTGCCAGCAGCTTAGCCCATACTACCTCCGGGGAGCTGTTTTTT. Translating gives CASSLAHTTSGELFF. The chain is built from TRBV11-2 and TRBJ2-2; D remains ambiguous. V was trimmed by 1 base and J by 6 bases, leaving 12 bases between them. The CDR3 length is 15 residues. Per germline, CDR1 SGHAT and CDR2 FQNNGV.

The V gene is TRBV29-1, the J gene TRBJ1-1, with TRBD1 as a possible D gene (6 bases). Per the germline V gene, CDR1 is SQVTM and CDR2 is ANQGSEA. Deletions cut 6 bases from V and 1 base from J, with 18 bases between. This CDR3 region has 15 residues. CDR3 region: CSVSKGGGANTEAFF. In DNA form, the CDR3 reads TGCAGCGTCTCAAAGGGGGGGGGCGCGAACACTGAAGCTTTCTTT.

CDR3 nucleotides: TGTGCCAGCAGCTCCTTCGGCAATGAGCAGTTCTTC. Amino acid sequence: CASSSFGNEQFF. The rearrangement uses TRBV11-2 and TRBJ2-1; D unresolved. The V gene's germline CDR1 is SGHAT and CDR2 FQNNGV. V lost 4 bases to trimming and J lost 6 bases, with 7 bases between them. The length of the CDR3 is 12 residues.

This clone was counted only a few times. The rearrangement uses TRBV6-1 and TRBJ2-3; 8 bases fit TRBD2. In germline, CDR1 is MNHNS, CDR2 SASEGT. This CDR3 region has 15 residues. Trimming cost V 2 bases and J 3 bases; bases outside gene matches: 4. This CDR3 is CASSERERETDTQYF. The CDR3, as DNA: TGTGCCAGCAGTGAACGAGAGCGGGAGACAGATACGCAGTATTTT.

This chain links TRBV5-5 with TRBJ1-1; D is perhaps TRBD1 (6 bases). V lost 4 bases to trimming and J lost 1 base, with 8 bases between them. Germline CDR1 and CDR2: SGHKS and YYEKEE (reference sequence). The CDR3 has 13 amino acids. CDR3 in DNA: TGTGCCAGCAGCATACAGGGGAACACTGAAGCTTTCTTT. The encoded protein is CASSIQGNTEAFF.

The rearrangement joins TRBV7-2 to TRBJ2-3, with D tentatively TRBD2 (5 bases). The germline V gene has CDR1 SGHTA and CDR2 FQGNSA. V lost 5 bases, J lost 1 base, and 16 bases lay in between. CDR3 size: 16 residues. The CDR3: CASSPNLGAGTDTQYF. CDR3 DNA sequence: TGTGCCAGCAGCCCCAATTTGGGAGCGGGCACAGATACGCAGTATTTT.